Sequencing of this T cell receptor beta chain was carried out in a study of blood T cell repertoires in COVID-19. With 0 bases removed from V and 5 bases from J, the gap between germline ends came to 17 bases. This CDR3 contains 16 residues. CDR1 and CDR2 from the germline V gene are SGDLS and YYNGEE. Original data processing: Scientists estimated how many nucleated cells there were by amplifying reference gene primers. Libraries were prepared by immunoSEQ multiplex PCR; TCRdb keeps only in-frame clonotypes and omits some of them. V and J calls and clone size follow that table, whereas D and trimming were derived from the DNA. The sample includes around 200,000 clones, about 86% of them seen just once.

The sequenced sample consisted of peripheral blood. The receptor comes from a woman younger than 30 who had recovered from COVID-19. V usage is TRBV9 and J usage is TRBJ1-2; unclear D gene. In DNA form, the CDR3 reads TGTGCCAGCAGCGTAGCCGCCGGGTCGGGTTCTTATGGCTACACCTTC. Encoded protein: CASSVAAGSGSYGYTF.